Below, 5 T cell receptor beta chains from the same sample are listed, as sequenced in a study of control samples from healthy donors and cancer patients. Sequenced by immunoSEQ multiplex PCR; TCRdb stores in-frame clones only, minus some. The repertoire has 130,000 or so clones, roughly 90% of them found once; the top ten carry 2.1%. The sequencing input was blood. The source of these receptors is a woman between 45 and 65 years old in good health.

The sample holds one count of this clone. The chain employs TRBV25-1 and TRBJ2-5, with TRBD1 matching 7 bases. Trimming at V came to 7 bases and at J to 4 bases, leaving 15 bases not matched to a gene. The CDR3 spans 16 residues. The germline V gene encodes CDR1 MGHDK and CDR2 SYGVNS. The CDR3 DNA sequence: TGTGCCAGCATTGAGGATGCTCGGACAGGCGGAGAGACCCAGTACTTC. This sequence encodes CASIEDARTGGETQYF.

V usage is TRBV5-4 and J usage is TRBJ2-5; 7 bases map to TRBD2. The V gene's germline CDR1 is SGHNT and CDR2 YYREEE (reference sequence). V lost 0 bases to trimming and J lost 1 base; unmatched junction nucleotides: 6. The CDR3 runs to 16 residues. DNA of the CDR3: TGTGCCAGCAGCTTGGCCGGAGGGAGGGCCCAAGAGACCCAGTACTTC. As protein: CASSLAGGRAQETQYF. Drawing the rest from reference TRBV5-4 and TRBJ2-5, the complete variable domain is ETGVTQSPTHLIKTRGQQVTLRCSSQSGHNTVSWYQQALGQGPQFIFQYYREEENGRGNFPPRFSGLQFPNYSSELNVNALELDDSALYLCASSLAGGRAQETQYFGPGTRLLVL.

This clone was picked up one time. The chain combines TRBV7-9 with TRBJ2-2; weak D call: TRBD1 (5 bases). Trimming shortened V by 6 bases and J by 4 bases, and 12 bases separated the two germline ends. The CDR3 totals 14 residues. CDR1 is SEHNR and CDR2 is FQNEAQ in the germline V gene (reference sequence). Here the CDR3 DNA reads TGTGCCAGCAGACAGGATCGGACCACCGGGGAGCTGTTTTTT. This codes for CASRQDRTTGELFF. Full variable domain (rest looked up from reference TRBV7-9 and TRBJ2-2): DTGVSQNPRHKITKRGQNVTFRCDPISEHNRLYWYRQTLGQGPEFLTYFQNEAQLEKSRLLSDRFSAERPKGSFSTLEIQRTEQGDSAMYLCASRQDRTTGELFFGEGSRLTVL.

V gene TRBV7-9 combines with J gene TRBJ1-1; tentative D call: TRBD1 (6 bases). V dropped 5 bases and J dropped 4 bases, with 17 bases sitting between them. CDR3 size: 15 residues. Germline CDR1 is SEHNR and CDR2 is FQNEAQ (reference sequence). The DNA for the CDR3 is TGTGCCAGCAGCCCCCCGGGGGTAGGGGGCACTGAAGCTTTCTTT. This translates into CASSPPGVGGTEAFF. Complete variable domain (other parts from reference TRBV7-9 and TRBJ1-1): DTGVSQNPRHKITKRGQNVTFRCDPISEHNRLYWYRQTLGQGPEFLTYFQNEAQLEKSRLLSDRFSAERPKGSFSTLEIQRTEQGDSAMYLCASSPPGVGGTEAFFGQGTRLTVV.

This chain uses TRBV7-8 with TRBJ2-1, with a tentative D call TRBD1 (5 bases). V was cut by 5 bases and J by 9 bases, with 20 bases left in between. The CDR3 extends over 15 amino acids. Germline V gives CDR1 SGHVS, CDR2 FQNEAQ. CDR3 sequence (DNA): TGTGCCAGCAGCCCCCTGCGGACATTACTCGGTGAGCAGTTCTTC. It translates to CASSPLRTLLGEQFF.